A single sample is the source of the 29 T cell receptor beta chains below, sequenced in a study of blood T cell repertoires in COVID-19. The repertoire was sequenced with immunoSEQ multiplex PCR; TCRdb's copy has only in-frame clones and lacks some. The profile shows 350,000 to 450,000 clones, approximately 81% of them singletons. Sequencing input: peripheral blood. The receptors here all came from a woman aged 18 to 35 with acute or convalescent COVID-19.

The chain is built from TRBV9 and TRBJ2-3, with D tentatively TRBD2 (6 bases). The CDR3 is 16 residues long. Germline V lookup: CDR1 SGDLS, CDR2 YYNGEE. V was shortened by 4 bases and J by 0 bases, with 15 bases between the two germline ends. Here the CDR3 reads CASSLALASSTDTQYF. Here the CDR3 DNA reads TGTGCCAGCAGCCTCGCCCTAGCGAGTAGCACAGATACGCAGTATTTT.

The rearrangement joins TRBV5-1 to TRBJ1-2, with no clear D. Germline V lookup: CDR1 SGHRS, CDR2 YFSETQ. V was trimmed by 2 bases and J by 4 bases, leaving 12 bases between them. The length of the CDR3 is 14 residues. The CDR3 reads CASSFEGPSYGYTF. The CDR3 DNA follows: TGCGCCAGCAGCTTCGAGGGTCCTAGCTATGGCTACACCTTC.

This chain links TRBV4-2 with TRBJ1-1; D might be TRBD1 (6 bases). V lost 3 bases, J lost 4 bases, and 9 bases lay in between. The CDR3 totals 13 residues. Germline CDR1 reads LGHNA; CDR2 reads YNFKEQ. Here the CDR3 DNA reads TGTGCCAGCAGCCACGGGACATTCACTGAAGCTTTCTTT. Translating gives CASSHGTFTEAFF.

In the case of this clone: The identical CDR3 is also encoded by other nucleotide sequences in the sample. This rearrangement joins TRBV2 to TRBJ2-7, with a weak D call TRBD1 (5 bases). Germline CDR1 SNHLY, CDR2 FYNNEI. Trimming stripped 2 bases from V and 0 bases from J, with 8 bases between. The CDR3 has 14 amino acids. This CDR3 is CASSEQGSSYEQYF. CDR3 nucleotide sequence: TGTGCCAGCAGTGAACAGGGCTCCTCCTACGAGCAGTACTTC.

This rearrangement joins TRBV18 to TRBJ2-2; the D gene is possibly TRBD2 (5 bases). The CDR3 covers 14 residues. CDR1 and CDR2 (germline): KGHSH, LQKENI. V lost 5 bases and J lost 6, with 13 bases in between. The CDR3 protein is CASSEGEVSGELFF. CDR3 sequence (DNA): TGTGCCAGCTCAGAGGGTGAGGTTTCCGGGGAGCTGTTTTTT.

The chain links TRBV6-1 to TRBJ1-2; D unresolved. The CDR3 is made up of 12 amino acids. With 3 bases removed from V and 5 bases from J, the gap between germline ends came to 7 bases. Germline assignment: CDR1 MNHNS and CDR2 SASEGT. The CDR3: CASSDPSYGYTF. CDR3 bases: TGTGCCAGCAGTGATCCCTCGTATGGCTACACCTTC.

This clone came up a few times. CDR3: CASSYQGLNEKLFF. CDR3 DNA sequence: TGCGCCAGCAGTTATCAGGGCCTTAATGAAAAACTGTTTTTT. The chain carries TRBV5-1 and TRBJ1-4; D perhaps matches TRBD1 (5 bases). Germline values: CDR1 SGHRS, CDR2 YFSETQ. V was trimmed by 5 bases and J by 4 bases, leaving 12 bases between them. The length of the CDR3 is 14 residues.

V is TRBV2 and J is TRBJ2-7; the D is unclear. Trimming stripped 5 bases from V and 2 bases from J, with 13 bases between. CDR1 is SNHLY, CDR2 FYNNEI, per germline. The length of the CDR3 is 14 residues. The CDR3 is CASSPPRGPYEQYF. CDR3 in DNA: TGTGCCAGCAGTCCACCCCGCGGCCCCTACGAGCAGTACTTC.

This chain joins TRBV1 and TRBJ2-5; TRBD2, the D gene given by the table, was not confirmed from the DNA. TRBV1 is listed as a pseudogene. CDR3 length equals 19 residues. The CDR3 region is CTSSQDMRGGYSSRETQYF. The CDR3 nucleotides read TGCACCAGCAGCCAAGATATGCGGGGGGGCTACTCGAGTAGGGAGACCCAGTACTTC.

The DNA for the CDR3 is TGCGCCAGCAGCTTGATAGGGACAGGGGATAATTCACCCCTCCACTTT. As protein: CASSLIGTGDNSPLHF. The chain is built from TRBV5-1 and TRBJ1-6; TRBD1 matches 10 bases. The CDR3 consists of 16 residues. Germline values: CDR1 SGHRS, CDR2 YFSETQ. With V trimmed by 1 base and J by 5 bases, 3 bases remained unmatched.

This chain connects TRBV6-5 to TRBJ1-5; no reliable D call. Trimming pared 5 bases from V and 4 bases from J, leaving 15 bases between. Germline V lookup: CDR1 MNHEY, CDR2 SVGAGI. The CDR3 sequence is 15 residues long. The CDR3: CASSLRALLNQPQHF. The DNA for the CDR3 is TGTGCCAGCAGTCTGAGGGCCCTCCTAAATCAGCCCCAGCATTTT.

This clone was counted only a few times. The genes are TRBV4-2 and TRBJ1-3, with a weak D call TRBD1 (5 bases). Trimming stripped 4 bases from V and 1 base from J, with 8 bases between. From germline, CDR1 is LGHNA and CDR2 YNFKEQ. This CDR3 has 14 amino acids. CDR3 amino acids: CASSLQGSGNTIYF. The CDR3, as DNA: TGTGCCAGCAGCCTCCAGGGATCTGGAAACACCATATATTTT.

The CDR3 sequence is CAWRDLRSVNEKLFF. CDR3 bases: TGTGCCTGGAGAGATCTCCGATCAGTTAATGAAAAACTGTTTTTT. V is TRBV30 and J is TRBJ1-4; no clear D gene. The CDR3 sequence is 15 residues long. Germline CDR1 is GTSNPN and CDR2 is SVGIG (reference sequence). With 3 bases removed from V and 4 bases from J, the gap between germline ends came to 15 bases.

J is TRBJ2-3 and V is TRBV10-1; perhaps TRBD2 as D (6 bases). The germline gives CDR1 WNHNN, CDR2 SYGVQD (reference sequence). The CDR3 has 13 residues. Between the trimmed V and J ends, which lost 7 bases and 2 bases, there was a span of 10 bases. The CDR3 protein is CASNEDYTDTQYF. The CDR3 region has the DNA TGCGCCAGCAACGAGGACTACACAGATACGCAGTATTTT.

The rearrangement links TRBV29-1 to TRBJ1-1; maybe TRBD1 (5 bases). The CDR3 contains 12 residues. The germline V and J ends were trimmed by 4 bases and 4 bases, with 10 bases remaining between them. From germline, CDR1 is SQVTM and CDR2 ANQGSEA. The chain's CDR3 is CSVVVQGTEAFF. DNA for the CDR3: TGCAGCGTTGTAGTCCAGGGCACTGAAGCTTTCTTT.

The V and J genes are TRBV24-1 and TRBJ1-4; unclear D gene. Germline V gene sequence: CDR1 KGHDR, CDR2 SFDVKD. This CDR3 is 15 amino acids long. Trimming took off 3 bases at V and 0 bases at J, with 7 bases between the two ends. The CDR3 reads CATSDRDPTNEKLFF. The CDR3 DNA reads as TGTGCCACCAGTGATCGGGATCCAACTAATGAAAAACTGTTTTTT.

V is TRBV18 and J is TRBJ1-1; D possibly corresponds to TRBD1 (6 bases). The germline V gene encodes CDR1 KGHSH and CDR2 LQKENI. Trimming pared 3 bases from V and 8 bases from J, leaving 13 bases between. CDR3 length: 13 amino acids. The CDR3 loop reads CASSPTEGTEAFF. The CDR3 nucleotides read TGTGCCAGCTCACCTACAGAGGGGACAGAAGCTTTCTTT. The full variable domain, with the rest looked up from reference TRBV18 and TRBJ1-1, is NAGVMQNPRHLVRRRGQEARLRCSPMKGHSHVYWYRQLPEEGLKFMVYLQKENIIDESGMPKERFSAEFPKEGPSILRIQQVVRGDSAAYFCASSPTEGTEAFFGQGTRLTVV.

A few counts support this clone. The gene calls are TRBV6-5 and TRBJ1-2, with D possibly matching TRBD1 (6 bases). CDR1 is MNHEY, CDR2 SVGAGI, per germline. CDR3 length: 15 residues. V was trimmed by 0 bases and J by 8 bases, leaving 16 bases between them. The CDR3 region has the DNA TGTGCCAGCAGTTACTCCAGGGGATTGCGGTTCGGCTACACCTTC. Its protein is CASSYSRGLRFGYTF.

The chain has TRBV3-1 (or the pseudogene TRBV3-2) and TRBJ1-1; 8 bases map to TRBD1. The CDR3 totals 16 residues. The J segment lost 4 bases and the V segment lost 0 bases, leaving 7 bases of the junction unmatched. Germline assignment: CDR1 LGHDT and CDR2 YNNKEL (reference sequence). Here the CDR3 reads CASSQESQGAATEAFF. The DNA for the CDR3 is TGTGCCAGCAGCCAAGAAAGCCAGGGGGCAGCCACTGAAGCTTTCTTT.

The rearrangement joins TRBV13 to TRBJ2-7; 10 bases line up with TRBD2. CDR3 length: 15 residues. Per the germline V gene, CDR1 is PRHDT and CDR2 is FYEKMQ (reference sequence). The junction had 10 bases not matched to a gene; V was cut back by 5 bases and J by 6 bases. The CDR3 nucleotides read TGTGCCAGCAGCCCCCAGCGGGAGGGCCTTCGCGAGCAGTACTTC. Translated, it gives CASSPQREGLREQYF.

V is TRBV27 and J is TRBJ2-5; 9 bases align to TRBD1. The CDR3 covers 15 residues. Trimming at V came to 2 bases and at J to 5 bases, leaving 6 bases not matched to a gene. Germline-derived CDR1 and CDR2 are MNHEY and SMNVEV (reference sequence). CDR3 coding DNA: TGTGCCAGCAGTTTAGGGGGACAGGGTGTGGAGACCCAGTACTTC. Encoded protein: CASSLGGQGVETQYF.

Here the CDR3 reads CASSAPLVGENTEAFF. CDR3 in DNA: TGTGCCAGCAGCGCTCCCCTGGTCGGGGAGAACACTGAAGCTTTCTTT. The chain carries TRBV9 and TRBJ1-1; the D is unclear. This CDR3 region has 16 residues. Germline V gene data show CDR1 as SGDLS and CDR2 as YYNGEE. Trimming stripped 3 bases from V and 1 base from J, with 16 bases between.

Note on this clone: Other DNA sequences within the sample encode an identical CDR3. V usage is TRBV5-4 and J usage is TRBJ2-7; 7 bases line up with TRBD2. Per the germline V gene, CDR1 is SGHNT and CDR2 is YYREEE (reference sequence). This CDR3 region has 14 residues. The junction had 0 bases not matched to a gene; V was cut back by 0 bases and J by 0 bases. CDR3 region: CASSLGGGSYEQYF. The CDR3 bases are TGTGCCAGCAGCTTGGGGGGGGGCTCCTACGAGCAGTACTTC.

This rearrangement joins TRBV19 to TRBJ1-3; D ambiguous. The CDR3 contains 14 residues. V lost 5 bases to trimming and J lost 0 bases, with 8 bases between them. Germline V gives CDR1 LNHDA, CDR2 SQIVND (reference sequence). CDR3 residues: CASSPDTSGNTIYF. In DNA, the CDR3 is TGTGCCAGTAGTCCAGACACCTCTGGAAACACCATATATTTT.

The chain employs TRBV24-1 and TRBJ2-1; the D gene is possibly TRBD1 (6 bases). Germline-derived CDR1 and CDR2 are KGHDR and SFDVKD. This CDR3 has 12 amino acids. V lost 9 bases to trimming and J lost 5 bases, with 10 bases between them. CDR3 residues: CATRDIDNEQFF. The CDR3 DNA follows: TGTGCCACCCGGGACATTGACAATGAGCAGTTCTTC.

In this sample, this clone turned up once. V and J are TRBV6-6 and TRBJ1-3, with 9 bases lining up with TRBD1. Losses at the gene ends were 8 bases for V and 1 base for J; bases not matched to a gene: 6. The CDR3 loop spans 15 amino acids. The germline V gene encodes CDR1 MNHNY and CDR2 SVGAGI (reference sequence). CDR3 nucleotides: TGTGCCAGCGCAACAGGGGGCGCGTCTGGAAACACCATATATTTT. Protein product: CASATGGASGNTIYF.

The chain recombines TRBV11-2 with TRBJ2-3, with D unclear. Trimming removed 5 bases at V and 1 base at J, with 7 bases between. The CDR3 is 13 amino acids. CDR1 and CDR2 from the germline V gene are SGHAT and FQNNGV. This CDR3 reads CASSVAGTDTQYF. As DNA, the CDR3 is TGTGCCAGCAGCGTCGCAGGCACAGATACGCAGTATTTT.

The J gene is TRBJ2-7, the V gene TRBV2; TRBD2 aligns across 7 bases. CDR1 is SNHLY, CDR2 FYNNEI, per germline. V trimming: 3 bases; J trimming: 4 bases; junction bases outside the gene matches: 21. The CDR3 runs to 19 residues. Here the CDR3 reads CASSDFTVVASGSQYEQYF. Here the CDR3 DNA reads TGTGCCAGCAGTGACTTTACGGTCGTGGCTAGCGGCTCACAATACGAGCAGTACTTC.

The J gene is TRBJ1-5, the V gene TRBV19; D call uncertain. Trimming left V 9 bases short and J 1 base short, with 13 bases between. CDR1 and CDR2 from the germline V gene are LNHDA and SQIVND (reference sequence). This CDR3 contains 14 residues. The CDR3 is CASAGIISNQPQHF. CDR3 bases: TGTGCCAGCGCCGGGATAATCAGCAATCAGCCCCAGCATTTT.